These 7 T cell receptor beta chains originate from one sample sequenced in a study of T cell responses to AZD1222 COVID-19 vaccine. Repertoires were generated with immunoSEQ multiplex PCR, while TCRdb's copy carries only in-frame clones and drops some. The sample contains roughly 110,000 clones, more than 75% of which appear only once. This specimen consisted of peripheral blood, obtained on day 0 of AZD1222 vaccination. The receptors derive from an adult in good health.

This clone is a singleton in its sample. The chain employs TRBV19 and TRBJ2-2; weak D call: TRBD2 (6 bases). CDR1 and CDR2 (germline): LNHDA, SQIVND (reference sequence). This CDR3 region has 14 residues. V was pared by 3 bases and J by 8 bases, with 13 bases between. CDR3 amino acids: CASSIDEGTGELFF. For the CDR3, the DNA is TGTGCCAGTAGTATTGACGAGGGGACTGGGGAGCTGTTTTTT.

This clone was recorded a few times. The chain has TRBV5-8 and TRBJ1-4; D not certain. Germline CDR1 SGHTS, CDR2 YDEGEE. CDR3 length: 15 amino acids. The V gene lost 0 bases and the J gene lost 8 bases, with 14 bases spanning the gap. CDR3 residues: CASSLAWGDQEKLFF. The CDR3, as DNA: TGTGCCAGCAGCTTGGCCTGGGGAGATCAGGAAAAACTGTTTTTT. The full variable domain, its missing parts supplied by reference TRBV5-8 and TRBJ1-4, is EAGVTQSPTHLIKTRGQQATLRCSPISGHTSVYWYQQALGLGLQFLLWYDEGEERNRGNFPPRFSGRQFPNYSSELNVNALELEDSALYLCASSLAWGDQEKLFFGSGTQLSVL.

This chain joins TRBV18 and TRBJ1-1; D uncertain. V gave up 3 bases and J gave up 4 bases, with 9 bases separating them. The germline gives CDR1 KGHSH, CDR2 LQKENI. The CDR3 contains 13 residues. The CDR3 DNA is TGTGCCAGCTCACCTGGGGTTTCCACTGAAGCTTTCTTT. This codes for CASSPGVSTEAFF.

This clone occurred once. The chain links TRBV4-3 to TRBJ1-3; 8 positions match TRBD1. There are 15 residues in the CDR3. Germline loops: CDR1 LGHNA, CDR2 YSLEER. V lost 1 base, J lost 4 bases, and 3 bases stayed unmatched. This chain's CDR3 is CASSQAGGWGNTIYF. The CDR3 DNA follows: TGCGCCAGCAGCCAAGCAGGGGGCTGGGGAAACACCATATATTTT.

J is TRBJ1-5 and V is TRBV2, with D possibly being TRBD1 (5 bases). The CDR3 totals 13 residues. Trimming cost V 4 bases and J 5 bases, with 9 bases left between them. Germline-derived CDR1 and CDR2 are SNHLY and FYNNEI. CDR3 loop: CASSGRDYQPQHF. DNA for the CDR3: TGTGCCAGCAGTGGCAGGGACTATCAGCCCCAGCATTTT.

V usage is TRBV13 and J usage is TRBJ2-1; 9 bases map to TRBD1. The CDR3 loop spans 14 amino acids. CDR1 is PRHDT and CDR2 is FYEKMQ in the germline V gene (reference sequence). V was pared by 4 bases and J by 7 bases, with 5 bases of the junction left unmatched. CDR3 DNA: TGTGCCAGCAGCTCGAATGGACAGGGGAATGAGCAGTTCTTC. Amino acid sequence: CASSSNGQGNEQFF.

The chain couples TRBV14 to TRBJ2-1, with a weak D call TRBD2 (5 bases). Trimming removed 4 bases at V and 8 bases at J, with 9 bases between. The CDR3 runs to 12 residues. CDR1 is SGHDN, CDR2 FVKESK, per germline. The CDR3: CASSRSGYEQFF. DNA of the CDR3: TGTGCCAGCAGCCGTTCGGGGTATGAGCAGTTCTTC.